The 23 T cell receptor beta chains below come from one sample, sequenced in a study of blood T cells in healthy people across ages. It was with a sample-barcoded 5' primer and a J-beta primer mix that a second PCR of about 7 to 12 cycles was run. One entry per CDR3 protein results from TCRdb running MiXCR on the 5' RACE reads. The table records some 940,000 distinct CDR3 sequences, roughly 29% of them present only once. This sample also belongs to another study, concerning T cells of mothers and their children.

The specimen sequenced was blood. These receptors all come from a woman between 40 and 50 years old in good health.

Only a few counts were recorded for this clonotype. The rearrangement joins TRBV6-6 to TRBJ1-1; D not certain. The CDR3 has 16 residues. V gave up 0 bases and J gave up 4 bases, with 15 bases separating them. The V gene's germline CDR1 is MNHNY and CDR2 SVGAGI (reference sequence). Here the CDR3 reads CASSYSNGPRGTEAFF. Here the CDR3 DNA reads TGTGCCAGCAGTTACTCGAATGGGCCGCGGGGCACTGAAGCTTTCTTT.

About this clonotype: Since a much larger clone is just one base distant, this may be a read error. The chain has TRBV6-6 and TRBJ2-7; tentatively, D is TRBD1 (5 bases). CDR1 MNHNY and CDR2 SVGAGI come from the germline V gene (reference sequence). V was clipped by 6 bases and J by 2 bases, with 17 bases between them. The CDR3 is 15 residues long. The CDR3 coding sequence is TGTGCCAGCAGCGAAACGGGTAGGGGCACCTACGAGCAGTACTTC. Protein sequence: CASSETGRGTYEQYF.

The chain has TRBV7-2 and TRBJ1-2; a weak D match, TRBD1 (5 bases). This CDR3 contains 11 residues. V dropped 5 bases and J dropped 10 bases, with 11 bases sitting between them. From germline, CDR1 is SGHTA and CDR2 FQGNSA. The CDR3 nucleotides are TGTGCCAGCAGCCAAGGCAGGGCCTACACCTTC. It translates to CASSQGRAYTF.

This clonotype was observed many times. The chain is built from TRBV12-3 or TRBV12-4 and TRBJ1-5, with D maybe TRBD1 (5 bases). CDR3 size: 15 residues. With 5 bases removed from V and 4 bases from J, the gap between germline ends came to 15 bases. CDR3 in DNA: TGTGCCAGCAGTATCGACCCTGGGGGTAATCAGCCCCAGCATTTT. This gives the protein CASSIDPGGNQPQHF.

The CDR3 protein is CASSLNRGLRTDTQYF. The CDR3 DNA follows: TGTGCCAGCAGTTTGAACAGGGGGCTGAGAACAGATACGCAGTATTTT. The chain couples TRBV12-3 or TRBV12-4 to TRBJ2-3; 9 positions match TRBD1. This CDR3 has 16 amino acids. The V gene end was trimmed by 3 bases and the J gene end by 3 bases; junction bases not matched to a gene: 7.

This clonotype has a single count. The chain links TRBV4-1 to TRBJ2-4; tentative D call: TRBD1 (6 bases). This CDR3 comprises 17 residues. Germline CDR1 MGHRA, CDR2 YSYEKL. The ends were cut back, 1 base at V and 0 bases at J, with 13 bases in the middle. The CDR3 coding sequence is TGCGCCAGCAGCCAAGTTCCAGGGGCAATAGCCAAAAACATTCAGTACTTC. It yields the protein CASSQVPGAIAKNIQYF.

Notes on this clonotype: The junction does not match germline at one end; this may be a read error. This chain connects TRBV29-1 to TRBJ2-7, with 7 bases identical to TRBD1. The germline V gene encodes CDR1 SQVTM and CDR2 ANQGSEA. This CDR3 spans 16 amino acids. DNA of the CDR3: TGCAGCGTGTTAAGGATGGGACAGTCCAGCTCCTACGAGCCGTACTTC. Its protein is CSVLRMGQSSSYEPYF.

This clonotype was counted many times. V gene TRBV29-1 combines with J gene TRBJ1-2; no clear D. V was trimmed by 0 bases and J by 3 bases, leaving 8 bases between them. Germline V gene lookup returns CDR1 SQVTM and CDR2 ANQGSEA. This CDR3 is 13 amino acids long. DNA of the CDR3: TGCAGCGTTGAAGATGCTCGGGACTATGGCTACACCTTC. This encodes CSVEDARDYGYTF.

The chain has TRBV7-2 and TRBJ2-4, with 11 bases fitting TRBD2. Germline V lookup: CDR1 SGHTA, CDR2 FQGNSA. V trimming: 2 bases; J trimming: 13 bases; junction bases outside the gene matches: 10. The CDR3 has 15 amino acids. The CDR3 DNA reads TGTGCCAGCAGCTTATATAGCGGGGGGGAGTACGGGCAGTACTTC. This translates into CASSLYSGGEYGQYF.

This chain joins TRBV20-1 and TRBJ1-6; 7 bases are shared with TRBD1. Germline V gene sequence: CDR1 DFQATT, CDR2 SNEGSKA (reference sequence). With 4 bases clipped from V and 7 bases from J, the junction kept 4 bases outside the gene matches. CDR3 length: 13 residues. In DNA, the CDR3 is TGCAGTGCTACTACAGGGGCGAATTCACCCCTCCACTTT. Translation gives CSATTGANSPLHF.

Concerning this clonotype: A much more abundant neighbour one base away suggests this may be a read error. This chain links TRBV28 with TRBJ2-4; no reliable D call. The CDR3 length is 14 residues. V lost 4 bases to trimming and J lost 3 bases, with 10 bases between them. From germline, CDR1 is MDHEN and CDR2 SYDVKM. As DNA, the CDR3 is TGTGCCAGCAGTTGGCCGTTGGGCAAAAACATTCAGTACTTC. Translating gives CASSWPLGKNIQYF.

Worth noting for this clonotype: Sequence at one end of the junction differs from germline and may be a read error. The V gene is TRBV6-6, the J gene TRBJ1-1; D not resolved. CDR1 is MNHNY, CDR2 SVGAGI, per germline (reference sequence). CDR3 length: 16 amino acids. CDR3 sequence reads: CASSYPGNGMNTEAFF. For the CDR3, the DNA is TGTGCCAGTAGTTATCCCGGGAATGGGATGAACACTGAAGCTTTCTTT.

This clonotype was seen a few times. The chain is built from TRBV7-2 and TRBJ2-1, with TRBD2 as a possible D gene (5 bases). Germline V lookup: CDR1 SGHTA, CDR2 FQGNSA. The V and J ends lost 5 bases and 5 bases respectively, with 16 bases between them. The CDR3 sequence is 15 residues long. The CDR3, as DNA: TGTGCCAGCAGCGCCCGGGGTACCGGGGACAATGAGCAGTTCTTC. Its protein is CASSARGTGDNEQFF.

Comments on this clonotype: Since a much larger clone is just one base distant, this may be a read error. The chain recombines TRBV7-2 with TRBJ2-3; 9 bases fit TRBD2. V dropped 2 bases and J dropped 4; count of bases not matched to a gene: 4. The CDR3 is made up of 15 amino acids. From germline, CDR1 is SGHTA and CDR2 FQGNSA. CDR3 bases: TGTGCCAGCAGCTTACAGGCTAGCGGGGCAGATACGCAGTATTTT. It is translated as CASSLQASGADTQYF.

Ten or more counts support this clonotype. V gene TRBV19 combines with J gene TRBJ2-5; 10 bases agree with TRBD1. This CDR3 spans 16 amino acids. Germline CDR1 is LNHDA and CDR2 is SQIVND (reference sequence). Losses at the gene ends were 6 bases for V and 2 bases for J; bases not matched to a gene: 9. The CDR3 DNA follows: TGTGCCAGTAGCGATTGGACAGGGGGGTTACAAGAGACCCAGTACTTC. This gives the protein CASSDWTGGLQETQYF.

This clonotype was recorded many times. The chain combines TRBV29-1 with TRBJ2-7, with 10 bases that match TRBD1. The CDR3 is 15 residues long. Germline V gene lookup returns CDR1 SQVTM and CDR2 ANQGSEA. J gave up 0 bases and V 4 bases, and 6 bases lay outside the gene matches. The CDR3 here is CSVAPWTGGSYEQYF. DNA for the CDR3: TGCAGCGTTGCACCGTGGACAGGGGGCTCCTACGAGCAGTACTTC.

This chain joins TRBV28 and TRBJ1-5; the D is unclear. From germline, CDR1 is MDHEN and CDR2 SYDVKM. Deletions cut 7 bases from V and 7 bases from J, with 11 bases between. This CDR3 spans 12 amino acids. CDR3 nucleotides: TGTGCCAGCACCTCGGGTTTCCAGCCCCAGCATTTT. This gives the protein CASTSGFQPQHF.

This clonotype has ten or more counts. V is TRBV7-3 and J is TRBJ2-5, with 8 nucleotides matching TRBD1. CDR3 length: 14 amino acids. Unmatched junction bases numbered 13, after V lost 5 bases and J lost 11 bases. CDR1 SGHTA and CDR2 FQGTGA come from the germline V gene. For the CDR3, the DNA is TGTGCCAGCAGCCCAGGGGGCACCAGAGCGGTGCAGTACTTC. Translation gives CASSPGGTRAVQYF.

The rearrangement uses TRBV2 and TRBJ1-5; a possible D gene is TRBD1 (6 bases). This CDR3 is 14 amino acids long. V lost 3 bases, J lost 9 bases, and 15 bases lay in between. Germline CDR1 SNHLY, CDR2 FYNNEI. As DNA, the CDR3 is TGTGCCAGCAGTGACCCAGGGGATGTTGGGCCCCAGCATTTT. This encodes CASSDPGDVGPQHF.

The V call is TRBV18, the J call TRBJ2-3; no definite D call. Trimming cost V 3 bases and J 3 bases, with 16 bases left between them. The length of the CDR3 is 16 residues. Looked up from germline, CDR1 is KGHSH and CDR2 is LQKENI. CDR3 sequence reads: CASSPNPTWGTDTQYF. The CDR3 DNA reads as TGTGCCAGCTCACCCAACCCGACCTGGGGTACAGATACGCAGTATTTT. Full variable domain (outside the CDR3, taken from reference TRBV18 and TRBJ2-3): NAGVMQNPRHLVRRRGQEARLRCSPMKGHSHVYWYRQLPEEGLKFMVYLQKENIIDESGMPKERFSAEFPKEGPSILRIQQVVRGDSAAYFCASSPNPTWGTDTQYFGPGTRLTVL.

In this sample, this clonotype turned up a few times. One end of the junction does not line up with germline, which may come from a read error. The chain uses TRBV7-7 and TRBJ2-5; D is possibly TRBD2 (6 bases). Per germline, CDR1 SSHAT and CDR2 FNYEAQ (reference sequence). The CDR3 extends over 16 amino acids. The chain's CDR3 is CASSFTPGELQETQYF. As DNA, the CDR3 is TGTGCTAGCAGCTTCACTCCGGGGGAACTCCAAGAGACCCAGTACTTC.

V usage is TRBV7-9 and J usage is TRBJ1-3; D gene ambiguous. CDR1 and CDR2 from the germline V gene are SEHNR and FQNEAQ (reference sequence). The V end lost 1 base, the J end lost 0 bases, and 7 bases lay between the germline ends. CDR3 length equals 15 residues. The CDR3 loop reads CASSLGSASGNTIYF. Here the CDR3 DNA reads TGTGCCAGCAGCTTAGGAAGTGCCTCTGGAAACACCATATATTTT.

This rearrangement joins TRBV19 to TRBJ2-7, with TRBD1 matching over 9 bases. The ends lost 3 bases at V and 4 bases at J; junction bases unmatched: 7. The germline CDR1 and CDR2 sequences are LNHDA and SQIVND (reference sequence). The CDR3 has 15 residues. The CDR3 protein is CASSMGQGKVYEQYF. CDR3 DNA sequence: TGTGCCAGTAGTATGGGACAGGGTAAAGTTTACGAGCAGTACTTC.